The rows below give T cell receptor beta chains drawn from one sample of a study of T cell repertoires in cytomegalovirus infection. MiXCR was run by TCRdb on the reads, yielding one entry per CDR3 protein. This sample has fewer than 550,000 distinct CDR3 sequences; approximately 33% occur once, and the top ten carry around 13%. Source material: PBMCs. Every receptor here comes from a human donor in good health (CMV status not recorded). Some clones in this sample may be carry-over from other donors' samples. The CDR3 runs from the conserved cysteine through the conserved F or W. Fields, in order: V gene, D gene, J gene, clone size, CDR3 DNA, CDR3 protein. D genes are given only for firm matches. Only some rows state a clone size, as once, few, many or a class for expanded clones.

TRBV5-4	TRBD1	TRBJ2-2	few	TGTGCCAGCAGCTTAGGACAGGGCCTTCGGGAGCTGTTTTTT	CASSLGQGLRELFF
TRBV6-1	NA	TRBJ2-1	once	TGTGCCAGCGGGGGTAACCAGTACAATGAGCAGTTCTTC	CASGGNQYNEQFF
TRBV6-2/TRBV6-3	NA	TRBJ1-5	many	TGTGCCAGCAGTCACGAACATAATCAGCCCCAGCATTTT	CASSHEHNQPQHF
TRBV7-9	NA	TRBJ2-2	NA	TGTGCCAGCAGCTGGGGAGAGTACACCGGGGAGCTGTTTTTT	CASSWGEYTGELFF
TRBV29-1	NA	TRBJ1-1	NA	TGCAGCGTTGAAGATCATGAATGGCGCGGTGAAGCTTTCTTT	CSVEDHEWRGEAFF
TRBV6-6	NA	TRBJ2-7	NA	TGTGCCAGCAGTTACTGGCAGGGGTCCTCCTACGAGCAGTACTTC	CASSYWQGSSYEQYF
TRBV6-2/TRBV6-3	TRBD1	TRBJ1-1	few	TGTGCCAGCAGTTATCGAGACAGGGTGGATCGAAGCCCCGAAGCTTTCTTT	CASSYRDRVDRSPEAFF
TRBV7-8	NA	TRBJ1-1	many	TGTGCCAGCAGCTTATTTGGCATGAACACTGAAGCTTTCTTT	CASSLFGMNTEAFF
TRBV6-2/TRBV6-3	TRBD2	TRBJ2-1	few	TGTGCCAGCAGTTTCGGGGGGTCAGGAGACAATGAGCAGTTCTTC	CASSFGGSGDNEQFF
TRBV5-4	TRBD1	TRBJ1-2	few	TGTGCCAGCAGCAGACGACAGGGGGCCTATGGCTACACCTTC	CASSRRQGAYGYTF
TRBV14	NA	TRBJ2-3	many	TGTGCCAGCAGCCAAGATAGCGCGGGGACGAGCACAGATACGCAGTATTTT	CASSQDSAGTSTDTQYF
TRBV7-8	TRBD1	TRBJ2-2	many	TGTGCCAGCAGCTTACGGACAGGGGGGACCAACACCGGGGAGCTGTTTTTT	CASSLRTGGTNTGELFF
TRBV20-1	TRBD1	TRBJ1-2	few	TGCAGTGCAGACCTACAGGGGCCCTATGGCTACACCTTC	CSADLQGPYGYTF
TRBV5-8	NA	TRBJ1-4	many	TGTGCCAGCAGCTTGTATGGGAGAACTAATGAAAAACTGTTTTTT	CASSLYGRTNEKLFF
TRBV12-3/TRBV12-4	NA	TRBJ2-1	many	TGTGCCAGCAGACTCTCCAATGAGCAGTTCTTC	CASRLSNEQFF
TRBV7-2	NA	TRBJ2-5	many	TGTGCCAGCAGCTCGTCTAGGCAAGAGACCCAGTACTTC	CASSSSRQETQYF
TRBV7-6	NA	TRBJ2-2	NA	TGTGCCAGCAGCTTAGCGACCAGGGGGCTGTTTTTT	CASSLATRGLFF
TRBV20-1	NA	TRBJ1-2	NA	TGCAGTGCCCGAATAAGGGAAAACTATGGCTACACCTTC	CSARIRENYGYTF
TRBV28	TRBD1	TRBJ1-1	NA	TGTGCCAGCAGTTACCCGGGACAGCGGGGTATGAACACTGAAGCTTTCTTT	CASSYPGQRGMNTEAFF
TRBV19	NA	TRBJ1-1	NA	TGTGCCAGTAGTATAGAGGCGTTAACTGAAGCTTTCTTT	CASSIEALTEAFF